The TCR beta chain described here comes from a study of shared clonotypes between healthy human individuals. Study-wide background: CD4 naive cells filled three plates per donor, CD4 memory three, CD8 naive two and CD8 memory one.

Clones were read by immunoSEQ multiplex PCR, and TCRdb kept only the in-frame ones, dropping some. This table has 2,500,000 or so clones, approximately 90% appearing once. Study-wide results and caveats: Researchers found naive subsets generally carried larger estimated richness than memory subsets.

With regard to this clone: Its antigen remains unknown.

Naive CD45RA+ and memory CD45RA-negative subsets were split from CD4+ cells. Germline V lookup: CDR1 MGHRA, CDR2 YSYEKL. Deletions cut 3 bases from V and 2 bases from J, with 20 bases between. There are 19 residues in the CDR3. The chain couples TRBV4-1 to TRBJ2-6; D might be TRBD1 (6 bases). Input material: naive CD4+ T cells sorted from blood. Subset meaning: CD45RA+ positively selected. This TCR was sampled from a man younger than 35 in good health. DNA of the CDR3: TGCGCCAGCAGCCAGTACCAGGGGAACGGAGTAACTGGGGCCAACGTCCTGACTTTC. It translates to CASSQYQGNGVTGANVLTF.